A selection of T cell receptor beta chains follows, all from one sample in a study of metastatic and nonmetastatic thyroid tumors. TCRdb re-called clones via MiXCR from the PCR reads. The top ten clones hold 4% of a sample with 53,000 or so clones, about 20% of them seen once. Source material: blood. The receptors come from a female donor with papillary thyroid cancer or a benign thyroid nodule (not recorded which). Some clones in this sample may be carry-over from other donors' samples. Both conserved end residues are part of each CDR3. The order of the fields is V gene, clone size, D gene, J gene, CDR3 protein, CDR3 DNA. D genes are given only for firm matches. Only some rows state a clone size, as once, few, many or a class for expanded clones.

TRBV7-3	many	NA	TRBJ2-3	CASSSRTDTQYF	TGTGCCAGCAGCTCCCGCACAGATACGCAGTATTTT
TRBV20-1	many	NA	TRBJ1-1	CSASRGYTEAFF	TGCAGTGCTAGTCGAGGGTATACTGAAGCTTTCTTT
TRBV19	NA	TRBD2	TRBJ2-1	CASSPITGTSGSIRQFF	TGTGCCAGTAGTCCGATAACCGGGACTAGCGGGAGTATCCGGCAGTTCTTC
TRBV29-1	many	TRBD2	TRBJ2-1	CSVATSGNYNEQFF	TGCAGCGTTGCAACTAGCGGGAACTACAATGAGCAGTTCTTC
TRBV19	many	NA	TRBJ2-5	CASSMRGNRQETQYF	TGTGCCAGTAGTATGCGCGGAAACAGACAAGAGACCCAGTACTTC
TRBV12-3/TRBV12-4	many	NA	TRBJ1-2	CASSLQVNYGYTF	TGTGCCAGCAGCCTACAGGTCAACTATGGCTACACCTTC
TRBV11-2	many	TRBD2	TRBJ2-1	CASSRGAGGFF	TGTGCCAGCAGCCGTGGGGCGGGAGGGTTCTTC
TRBV10-3	NA	NA	TRBJ2-1	CAISGGPRVMGGSSYNEQFF	TGTGCCATCAGTGGGGGTCCCCGGGTAATGGGGGGCAGCTCCTACAATGAGCAGTTCTTC
TRBV18	NA	TRBD2	TRBJ2-7	CASSLALAVAYEPYF	TGTGCCAGCTCACTGGCACTAGCGGTCGCCTACGAGCCGTACTTC
TRBV7-6	many	TRBD1	TRBJ1-1	CASSIGTGGMNTEAFF	TGTGCCAGCAGCATCGGGACAGGGGGTATGAACACTGAAGCTTTCTTT
TRBV6-1	many	TRBD1	TRBJ1-1	CASSPGGLDTEAFF	TGTGCCAGCAGCCCAGGGGGTTTGGACACTGAAGCTTTCTTT
TRBV7-2	NA	TRBD1	TRBJ2-7	CASSLIDRGYYEQYF	TGTGCCAGCAGCCTAATAGACAGGGGTTACTACGAGCAGTACTTC
TRBV4-1	NA	NA	TRBJ2-7	CASSPNEPNYEQYF	TGCGCCAGCAGCCCGAATGAGCCCAACTACGAGCAGTACTTC
TRBV5-5	NA	NA	TRBJ2-4	CASSSPTKYIQYF	TGTGCCAGCAGCTCACCAACCAAATACATTCAGTACTTC
TRBV7-3	many	TRBD1	TRBJ1-3	CASSAPPGQGENTIYF	TGTGCCAGCAGCGCGCCTCCGGGACAGGGGGAGAACACCATATATTTT
TRBV28	few	TRBD1	TRBJ2-2	CASSLLGTGKNAGELFF	TGTGCCAGCAGCCTCCTCGGGACAGGTAAGAACGCCGGGGAGCTGTTTTTT
TRBV28	many	NA	TRBJ1-1	CASRESGQGNTEAFF	TGTGCCAGCAGAGAAAGCGGACAAGGGAACACTGAAGCTTTCTTT
TRBV28	many	NA	TRBJ1-1	CASTQRGRLNTEAFF	TGTGCCAGCACCCAAAGGGGTCGGTTGAACACTGAAGCTTTCTTT
TRBV28	few	TRBD2	TRBJ2-1	CASSFASGSYEQFF	TGTGCCAGCAGTTTCGCCAGCGGGAGCTATGAGCAGTTCTTC
TRBV29-1	many	TRBD1	TRBJ1-5	CSVGGQGLDQPQHF	TGCAGCGTTGGGGGACAGGGACTCGATCAGCCCCAGCATTTT
TRBV5-1	many	TRBD1	TRBJ2-7	CASSLEQGAEAQYF	TGCGCCAGCAGCTTGGAGCAGGGGGCAGAGGCCCAGTACTTC
TRBV20-1	NA	TRBD2	TRBJ2-7	CSAVSGGPDEQYF	TGCAGTGCAGTGTCGGGAGGGCCGGACGAGCAGTACTTC
TRBV2	many	NA	TRBJ1-5	CASSLTEINQPQHF	TGTGCCAGCAGTTTGACAGAAATCAATCAGCCCCAGCATTTT
TRBV20-1	many	TRBD2	TRBJ2-1	CNARTPLAGDSEQFF	TGCAATGCTAGAACCCCGCTAGCGGGAGACAGTGAGCAGTTCTTC
TRBV19	NA	NA	TRBJ2-1	CASRMTIGIFEQFF	TGTGCCAGTCGAATGACTATCGGGATTTTTGAGCAGTTCTTC
TRBV6-1	few	NA	TRBJ2-7	CASSANPSPYEQYF	TGTGCCAGCAGTGCCAACCCCTCGCCCTACGAGCAGTACTTC
TRBV2	many	TRBD1	TRBJ2-3	CASGVDRGDTDTQYF	TGTGCCAGCGGGGTGGACAGGGGGGACACAGATACGCAGTATTTT
TRBV20-1	many	TRBD2	TRBJ2-1	CSRRAGGREQFF	TGCAGTAGGCGGGCGGGAGGGCGTGAGCAGTTCTTC
TRBV24-1	few	NA	TRBJ2-2	CATSDTFSGMTAGELFF	TGTGCCACCAGTGACACCTTTAGTGGCATGACGGCCGGGGAGCTGTTTTTT
TRBV3-1	many	NA	TRBJ1-1	CASSQVQQGAEAFF	TGTGCCAGCAGCCAAGTTCAGCAGGGTGCTGAAGCTTTCTTT
TRBV12-3/TRBV12-4	few	TRBD2	TRBJ2-1	CASSFKVSGRLDEQFF	TGTGCCAGCAGTTTTAAGGTTAGCGGGAGGTTGGATGAGCAGTTCTTC
TRBV11-2	NA	NA	TRBJ1-2	CGSSLGPPPNNYCYTF	TGTGGCAGCAGCTTAGGTCCCCCTCCAAATAACTATTGCTACACCTTC
TRBV6-2/TRBV6-3	few	NA	TRBJ2-2	CASSAGTLLTVELFF	TGTGCCAGCAGCGCCGGTACACTACTCACCGTGGAGCTGTTTTTT
TRBV5-1	NA	TRBD2	TRBJ2-1	CASILGGSSGSNEQFF	TGCGCCAGCATCTTGGGTGGTTCTAGCGGTAGTAATGAGCAGTTCTTC
TRBV6-1	NA	NA	TRBJ2-5	CARSEAKAGWETQNF	TGTGCCCGCAGTGAAGCGAAGGCAGGGTGGGAGACCCAGAACTTC
TRBV6-1	few	NA	TRBJ1-1	CASSPPEWGLNEAFF	TGTGCCAGCAGTCCCCCCGAGTGGGGGCTGAATGAAGCTTTCTTT
TRBV5-1	NA	TRBD2	TRBJ2-7	CASSLAPGLGQVVEQYF	TGCGCCAGCAGCTTGGCCCCCGGACTAGGTCAGGTCGTCGAGCAGTACTTC
TRBV18	NA	NA	TRBJ2-7	CASSTPSGRTYELYF	TGTGCCAGCTCAACACCTTCGGGACGAACCTACGAGCTGTACTTC
TRBV3-1	few	NA	TRBJ2-7	CASSQGNSRLAEQYF	TGTGCCAGCAGCCAAGGGAACTCCCGATTGGCGGAGCAGTACTTC
TRBV20-1	NA	NA	TRBJ2-7	CSAPGRTYEQYF	TGCAGTGCACCTGGGAGGACCTACGAGCAGTACTTC
TRBV24-1	NA	NA	TRBJ1-2	CATSRRVGRGYTF	TGTGCCACCTCCCGGCGGGTGGGACGCGGCTACACCTTC
TRBV20-1	many	NA	TRBJ2-6	CSARDSAGSGANVLTF	TGCAGTGCTAGAGATTCGGCGGGCTCCGGGGCCAACGTCCTGACTTTC
TRBV25-1	many	NA	TRBJ1-1	CASSDLTAEFPNTEAFF	TGTGCCAGCAGTGATTTGACGGCGGAGTTCCCGAACACTGAAGCTTTCTTT
TRBV4-1	many	TRBD2	TRBJ2-1	CASSQESGSSGRNEQFF	TGCGCCAGCAGCCAAGAATCCGGGTCTAGCGGGAGAAATGAGCAGTTCTTC
TRBV30	many	NA	TRBJ1-2	CAWSRAIYGYTF	TGTGCCTGGAGTAGGGCGATATATGGCTACACCTTC
TRBV18	many	NA	TRBJ1-1	CASSRDFTEAFF	TGTGCCAGCTCACGGGACTTTACTGAAGCTTTCTTT
TRBV20-1	NA	NA	TRBJ2-7	CTAEERASWGTEQYF	TGCACTGCAGAAGAAAGGGCCTCATGGGGCACCGAGCAGTACTTC
TRBV27	many	NA	TRBJ2-3	CASRKTQIDDTQYF	TGTGCCAGCCGTAAGACGCAAATAGACGATACGCAGTATTTT
TRBV5-1	NA	NA	TRBJ2-7	CASRIGARDEQYF	TGCGCCAGCCGGATAGGGGCTCGTGACGAGCAGTACTTC
TRBV9	NA	NA	TRBJ1-1	CASSSTGADGTEAFF	TGTGCCAGTAGCTCAACCGGGGCCGATGGGACTGAAGCTTTCTTT
TRBV3-1	medium-sized	NA	TRBJ2-1	CASSLHNEQFF	TGTGCCAGCAGCCTCCACAATGAGCAGTTCTTC
TRBV5-5	many	NA	TRBJ1-1	CASSLGVRDTEAFF	TGTGCCAGCAGCTTGGGGGTGAGGGACACTGAAGCTTTCTTT
TRBV4-2	many	NA	TRBJ2-1	CASSLLHQGSSYNEQFF	TGTGCCAGCAGCCTCCTACATCAGGGAAGCTCCTACAATGAGCAGTTCTTC
TRBV30	NA	TRBD2	TRBJ2-2	CAWSRTSSAGELFF	TGTGCCTGGAGTCGGACTAGTTCGGCCGGGGAGCTGTTTTTT
TRBV12-3/TRBV12-4	many	NA	TRBJ2-5	CASSLSGRETQYF	TGTGCCAGCAGTTTATCAGGGAGGGAGACCCAGTACTTC
TRBV6-2/TRBV6-3	NA	NA	TRBJ2-2	CASRTKPGTIWTGELFF	TGTGCCAGCCGTACAAAACCCGGGACCATTTGGACCGGGGAGCTGTTTTTT